A single sample is the source of the 27 T cell receptor beta chains below, sequenced in a study of cytomegalovirus exposure and HLA in healthy donors. Profiling relied on immunoSEQ multiplex PCR, and the TCRdb table lists in-frame clones only, not all of them. The table records about 110,000 clones, under 85% of them present only once. The specimen was PBMCs. The receptors shown here come from a woman aged 18-29 years in good health and CMV-seronegative.

The count of this clone is one. The V gene is TRBV9, the J gene TRBJ2-7; D is perhaps TRBD1 (5 bases). The CDR3 has 15 residues. The V gene's germline CDR1 is SGDLS and CDR2 YYNGEE. Trimming stripped 0 bases from V and 2 bases from J, with 12 bases between. As DNA, the CDR3 is TGTGCCAGCAGCGTAGATACGACAGCTCCCTACGAGCAGTACTTC. This gives the protein CASSVDTTAPYEQYF. Full variable domain (outside the CDR3, taken from reference TRBV9 and TRBJ2-7): DSGVTQTPKHLITATGQRVTLRCSPRSGDLSVYWYQQSLDQGLQFLIQYYNGEERAKGNILERFSAQQFPDLHSELNLSSLELGDSALYFCASSVDTTAPYEQYFGPGTRLTVT.

The chain is built from TRBV18 and TRBJ2-1; tentatively, D is TRBD1 (6 bases). The ends were cut back, 7 bases at V and 6 bases at J, with 13 bases in the middle. The CDR3 runs 13 residues. Per germline, CDR1 KGHSH and CDR2 LQKENI. CDR3 sequence reads: CASFWTDLNEQFF. CDR3 DNA sequence: TGTGCCAGCTTTTGGACAGACCTCAATGAGCAGTTCTTC.

The rearrangement links TRBV18 to TRBJ2-5, with a weak D call TRBD1 (5 bases). Trimming removed 2 bases from V and 5 bases from J, with 9 bases in between. Looked up from germline, CDR1 is KGHSH and CDR2 is LQKENI. The CDR3 is 13 amino acids. CDR3 residues: CASSPGAGETQYF. The CDR3 coding sequence is TGTGCCAGCTCACCAGGGGCCGGGGAGACCCAGTACTTC.

This clone was recorded a few times. V usage is TRBV5-1 and J usage is TRBJ2-1, with 8 bases matching TRBD2. In germline, CDR1 is SGHRS, CDR2 YFSETQ. The CDR3 is made up of 13 amino acids. V was clipped by 5 bases and J by 4 bases; unmatched bases: 2. DNA of the CDR3: TGCGCCAGCAGTGCGGGGGGTTACAATGAGCAGTTCTTC. Translation: CASSAGGYNEQFF.

The J gene is TRBJ1-5, the V gene TRBV19, with 9 nucleotides matching TRBD1. Germline V gives CDR1 LNHDA, CDR2 SQIVND (reference sequence). CDR3 length: 13 residues. V lost 6 bases to trimming and J lost 11 bases; unmatched junction nucleotides: 8. CDR3 residues: CASRDRTGVAQHF. CDR3 sequence (DNA): TGTGCCAGTAGGGATAGGACAGGGGTGGCCCAGCATTTT.

This clone was counted only a few times. This chain connects TRBV6-4 to TRBJ2-1, with TRBD2 matching over 13 bases. J was trimmed by 7 bases and V by 6 bases; bases with no gene match: 6. CDR1 is MRHNA and CDR2 is SNTAGT in the germline V gene. This CDR3 has 15 amino acids. The CDR3: CASSPLAGGLNEQFF. The CDR3 DNA is TGTGCCAGCAGCCCACTAGCGGGGGGGCTGAATGAGCAGTTCTTC.

DNA for the CDR3: TGTGCCAGCAGTTTATTGGCGGGGGGAGCCGGGGAGCTGTTTTTT. It specifies CASSLLAGGAGELFF. The rearrangement links TRBV28 to TRBJ2-2, with 8 bases aligning to TRBD2. Trimming at V came to 1 base and at J to 6 bases, leaving 4 bases not matched to a gene. Germline assignment: CDR1 MDHEN and CDR2 SYDVKM. CDR3 length equals 15 residues.

The rearrangement joins TRBV4-2 to TRBJ1-4; maybe TRBD1 (5 bases). V dropped 0 bases and J dropped 5 bases, with 13 bases sitting between them. CDR1 and CDR2 from the germline V gene are LGHNA and YNFKEQ. There are 16 residues in the CDR3. The DNA of the CDR3 is TGTGCCAGCAGCCAAGATCTGGAGGGGCCCAATGAAAAACTGTTTTTT. Protein sequence: CASSQDLEGPNEKLFF.

The chain carries TRBV27 and TRBJ1-5, with 10 bases matching TRBD1. The CDR3 has 14 residues. Germline CDR1 and CDR2: MNHEY and SMNVEV (reference sequence). After removal of 6 bases from V and 4 bases from J, the junction contained 3 bases not matched to a gene. The CDR3 is CASRRTGGNQPQHF. The CDR3 region has the DNA TGTGCCAGCAGAAGGACAGGGGGAAATCAGCCCCAGCATTTT.

The chain couples TRBV7-3 to TRBJ2-2; D is possibly TRBD2 (6 bases). From germline, CDR1 is SGHTA and CDR2 FQGTGA. V lost 6 bases and J lost 7, with 12 bases in between. The CDR3 sequence is 13 residues long. CDR3 nucleotides: TGTGCCAGCAGGACCGGGGGTGGCGGGGAGCTGTTTTTT. Translation gives CASRTGGGGELFF.

In this sample, this clone turned up once. The V and J genes are TRBV5-1 and TRBJ1-6; D is ambiguous. This CDR3 has 12 amino acids. Trimming pared 4 bases from V and 10 bases from J, leaving 9 bases between. Per germline, CDR1 SGHRS and CDR2 YFSETQ. The CDR3 DNA reads TGCGCCAGCAGCGAGGCTCAATCACCCCTCCACTTT. It encodes CASSEAQSPLHF.

The rearrangement joins TRBV6-1 to TRBJ1-2; D possibly corresponds to TRBD1 (5 bases). Deletions cut 6 bases from V and 6 bases from J, with 8 bases between. The CDR3 extends over 11 amino acids. CDR1 and CDR2 (germline): MNHNS, SASEGT. CDR3 amino acids: CASRVRDGYTF. CDR3 sequence (DNA): TGTGCCAGCAGAGTCAGGGATGGCTACACCTTC.

The rearrangement links TRBV18 to TRBJ1-1, with D possibly TRBD1 on 5 matching bases. The CDR3 runs to 12 residues. The germline V gene has CDR1 KGHSH and CDR2 LQKENI. Between the trimmed V and J ends, which lost 0 bases and 8 bases, there was a span of 7 bases. As DNA, the CDR3 is TGTGCCAGCTCACCACCGGCAGGGGAAGCTTTCTTT. Protein sequence: CASSPPAGEAFF.

The chain uses TRBV29-1 and TRBJ2-7; maybe TRBD2 (5 bases). Deletions cut 4 bases from V and 6 bases from J, with 16 bases between. The CDR3 is 13 amino acids. The germline CDR1 and CDR2 sequences are SQVTM and ANQGSEA. The CDR3 sequence: CSVVLDSSGEQYF. Written as DNA, the CDR3 is TGCAGCGTTGTTCTAGATTCCAGCGGCGAGCAGTACTTC.

This chain links TRBV27 with TRBJ2-1, with 13 bases matching TRBD2. V shed 7 bases and J 0 bases; nucleotides not matched to a gene: 9. Per the germline V gene, CDR1 is MNHEY and CDR2 is SMNVEV (reference sequence). The CDR3 contains 18 residues. The CDR3 loop reads CASKPGLAGMSSYNEQFF. The CDR3 nucleotides are TGTGCCAGCAAACCGGGACTAGCGGGGATGAGCTCCTACAATGAGCAGTTCTTC.

This sequence joins TRBV7-6 and TRBJ2-2, with TRBD2 matching over 9 bases. Germline CDR1 SGHVS, CDR2 FNYEAQ. This CDR3 contains 15 residues. V dropped 1 base and J dropped 4; count of bases not matched to a gene: 1. The CDR3 spells CASSLGTSVTGELFF. The CDR3 DNA reads as TGTGCCAGCAGCTTAGGGACTAGCGTCACCGGGGAGCTGTTTTTT.

The gene calls are TRBV7-9 and TRBJ2-5; maybe TRBD1 (5 bases). Trimming pared 4 bases from V and 1 base from J, leaving 19 bases between. CDR1 SEHNR and CDR2 FQNEAQ come from the germline V gene (reference sequence). This CDR3 has 17 residues. As DNA, the CDR3 is TGTGCCAGCAGCTACGGGCCGACAGAGCCCATCCAAGAGACCCAGTACTTC. As protein: CASSYGPTEPIQETQYF.

The V and J genes are TRBV20-1 and TRBJ1-2, with D unclear. The CDR3 has 11 residues. The V end lost 6 bases, the J end lost 5 bases, and 10 bases lay between the germline ends. Germline CDR1 and CDR2: DFQATT and SNEGSKA (reference sequence). Written as DNA, the CDR3 is TGCAGTGCGAAGGAGCTATATGGCTACACCTTC. As protein: CSAKELYGYTF.

V gene TRBV7-8 combines with J gene TRBJ2-1, with 10 bases fitting TRBD2. Unmatched junction bases numbered 1, after V lost 1 base and J lost 7 bases. The CDR3 length is 14 residues. Per germline, CDR1 SGHVS and CDR2 FQNEAQ. CDR3 in DNA: TGTGCCAGCAGCTTAGGGACTAGCGGAAATGAGCAGTTCTTC. The encoded protein is CASSLGTSGNEQFF.

The J gene is TRBJ2-2, the V gene TRBV29-1; 7 bases align to TRBD1. Trimming removed 3 bases from V and 1 base from J; junction bases left unmatched: 2. The CDR3 has 14 residues. Germline V gene data show CDR1 as SQVTM and CDR2 as ANQGSEA. The CDR3 nucleotides read TGCAGCGTTGATTGGACAGGGAACACCGGGGAGCTGTTTTTT. This gives the protein CSVDWTGNTGELFF.

The CDR3 DNA reads as TGCGCCAGCACCTTAGCGGGGGGCTTGCAGCAGTTCTTC. It codes for CASTLAGGLQQFF. V usage is TRBV5-1 and J usage is TRBJ2-1, with 10 nucleotides matching TRBD2. Germline CDR1 and CDR2: SGHRS and YFSETQ. The CDR3 totals 13 residues. V lost 6 bases and J lost 11; bases outside the gene matches: 8. Complete variable domain (other parts from reference TRBV5-1 and TRBJ2-1): KAGVTQTPRYLIKTRGQQVTLSCSPISGHRSVSWYQQTPGQGLQFLFEYFSETQRNKGNFPGRFSGRQFSNSRSEMNVSTLELGDSALYLCASTLAGGLQQFFGPGTRLTVL.

The V gene is TRBV7-3, the J gene TRBJ1-6; 7 nucleotides agree with TRBD1. Germline values: CDR1 SGHTA, CDR2 FQGTGA. The CDR3 length is 15 residues. Trimming at V came to 5 bases and at J to 10 bases, leaving 11 bases not matched to a gene. The DNA of the CDR3 is TGTGCCAGCAGCGCCGGGACAGCTAAACTCTCACCCCTCCACTTT. Protein: CASSAGTAKLSPLHF.

V is TRBV28 and J is TRBJ1-5; D remains ambiguous. V lost 3 bases and J 7 bases, leaving 10 bases between the germline ends. Germline V gene lookup returns CDR1 MDHEN and CDR2 SYDVKM. CDR3 length: 13 residues. The CDR3 reads CASSFEGGQPQHF. CDR3 DNA: TGTGCCAGCAGTTTCGAGGGTGGCCAGCCCCAGCATTTT.

This chain uses TRBV6-1 with TRBJ2-3; possibly TRBD1 for D (5 bases). The CDR3 is 15 residues long. CDR1 is MNHNS, CDR2 SASEGT, per germline. The V and J ends lost 1 base and 3 bases respectively, with 11 bases between them. The CDR3 reads CASSEGGYLTDTQYF. The CDR3 coding sequence is TGTGCCAGCAGTGAAGGGGGCTATCTAACAGATACGCAGTATTTT.

The J gene is TRBJ2-7, the V gene TRBV4-2; 7 bases match TRBD2. Germline CDR1 reads LGHNA; CDR2 reads YNFKEQ. J was trimmed by 0 bases and V by 0 bases; bases with no gene match: 2. This CDR3 spans 15 amino acids. In DNA, the CDR3 is TGTGCCAGCAGCCAAGAGCGGGGGAGCTCCTACGAGCAGTACTTC. As protein: CASSQERGSSYEQYF.

This sequence joins TRBV2 and TRBJ2-5; D gene unclear. Trimming took off 3 bases at V and 5 bases at J, with 7 bases between the two ends. The CDR3 is 12 residues long. CDR1 and CDR2 from the germline V gene are SNHLY and FYNNEI. Here the CDR3 DNA reads TGTGCCAGCAGTGAGCAGGTGGAGACCCAGTACTTC. This codes for CASSEQVETQYF.

The CDR3 bases are TGTGCCAGCAGTCCCGGGACAGCGAACACTGAAGCTTTCTTT. Translation: CASSPGTANTEAFF. This chain joins TRBV27 and TRBJ1-1; 7 bases are shared with TRBD1. J gave up 1 base and V 5 bases, and 4 bases lay outside the gene matches. The V gene's germline CDR1 is MNHEY and CDR2 SMNVEV (reference sequence). This CDR3 has 14 amino acids.